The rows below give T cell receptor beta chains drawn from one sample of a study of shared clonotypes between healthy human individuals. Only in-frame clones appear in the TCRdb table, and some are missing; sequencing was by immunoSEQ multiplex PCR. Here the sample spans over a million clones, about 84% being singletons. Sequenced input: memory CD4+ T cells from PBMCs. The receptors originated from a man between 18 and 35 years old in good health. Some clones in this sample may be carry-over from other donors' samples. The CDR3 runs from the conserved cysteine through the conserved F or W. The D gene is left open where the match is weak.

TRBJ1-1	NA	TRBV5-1	CASSLGPLGMNTEAFF
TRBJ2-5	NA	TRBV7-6	CASSRFKGETQYF
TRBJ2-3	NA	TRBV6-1	CASSEGQPTDTQYF
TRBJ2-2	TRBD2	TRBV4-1	CASSQEWGLASEGLTGELFF
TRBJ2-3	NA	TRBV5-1	CASSGTGTDTQYF
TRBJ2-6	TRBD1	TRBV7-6	CASSLVTGPGANVLTF
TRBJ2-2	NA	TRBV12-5	CASGLVTDTGELFF
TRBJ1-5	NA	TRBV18	CASSPGGQPNQPQHF
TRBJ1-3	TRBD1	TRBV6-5	CASRRTGDSGNTIYF
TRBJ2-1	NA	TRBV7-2	CASSLVAVEQFF
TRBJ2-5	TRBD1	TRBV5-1	CASSFLGGYGETQYF
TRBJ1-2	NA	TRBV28	CASTWGFNYGYTF
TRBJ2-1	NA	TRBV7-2	CASSPRPGFNEQFF
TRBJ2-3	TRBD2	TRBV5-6	CASSAGLAVDTQYF
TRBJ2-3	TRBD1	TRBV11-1	CASSHNRGQGADTQYF
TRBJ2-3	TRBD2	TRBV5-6	CASGLVTSGMRTDTQYF
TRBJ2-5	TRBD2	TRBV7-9	CASSSGLAPKETQYF
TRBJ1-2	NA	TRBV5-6	CASSLRGAGNYGYTF
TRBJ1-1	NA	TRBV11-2	CASSFSQGAFF
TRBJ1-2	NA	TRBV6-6	CASSYRGANFNYGYTF
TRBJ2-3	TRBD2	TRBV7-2	CASSLGLDADTQYF
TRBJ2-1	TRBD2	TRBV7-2	CASSLAGLEVNEQFF
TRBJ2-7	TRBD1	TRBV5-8	CASSSGGTLYEQYF
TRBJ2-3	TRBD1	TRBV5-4	CASSGWTGGTDTQYF
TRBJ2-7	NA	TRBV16	CASSQTYEQYF
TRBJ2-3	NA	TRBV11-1	CASSLGEGTDTQYF
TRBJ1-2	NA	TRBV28	CASSLVWEYGYTF
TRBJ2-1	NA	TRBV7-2	CASSLHGHYNEQFF
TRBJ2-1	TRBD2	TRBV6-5	CASSLSGSNEQFF